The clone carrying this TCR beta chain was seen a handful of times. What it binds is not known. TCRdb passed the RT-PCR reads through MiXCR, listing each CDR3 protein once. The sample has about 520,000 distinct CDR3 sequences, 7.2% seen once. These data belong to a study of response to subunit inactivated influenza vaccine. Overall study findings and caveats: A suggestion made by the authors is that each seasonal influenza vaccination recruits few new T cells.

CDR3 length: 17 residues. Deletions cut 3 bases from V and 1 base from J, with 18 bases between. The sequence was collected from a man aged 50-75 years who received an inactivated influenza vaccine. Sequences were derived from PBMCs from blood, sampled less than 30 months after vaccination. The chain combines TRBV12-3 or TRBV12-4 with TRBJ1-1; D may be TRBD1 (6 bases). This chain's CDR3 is CASSFAGGPNRNTEAFF. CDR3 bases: TGTGCCAGCAGTTTTGCGGGGGGGCCCAACAGGAACACTGAAGCTTTCTTT.